One T cell receptor (beta chain) is described in this entry. Its antigen is undetermined. Using immunoSEQ multiplex PCR, the repertoire was profiled, and TCRdb retains in-frame clones only, with some absent. The data show 150,000 to 200,000 clones, about nine tenths seen once. This CDR3 has 14 residues. The sample is drawn from a study of T cell responses to AZD1222 COVID-19 vaccine. Study-level points and caveats: Donors were largely white British and mainly female; clonal diversity was possibly underestimated.

The material was peripheral blood, obtained 28 days after the second AZD1222 dose. This TCR was sampled from an adult who received the AZD1222 COVID-19 vaccine. The chain has TRBV12-2 and TRBJ2-3. TRBV12-2 is tagged as a pseudogene. This CDR3 reads CASRPPSSTDTQYF. CDR3 in DNA: TGTGCAAGTCGCCCGCCCAGCTCCACAGATACGCAGTATTTT.